Listed here are 11 T cell receptor beta chains from one sample, sequenced in a study of Graves' ophthalmopathy and Graves' hyperthyroidism. The authors amplified TCR beta CDR3 regions from RNA transcripts. An initial RT-PCR round employing HTBI primers preceded a second-round multiplex PCR. MiXCR was run by TCRdb on the multiplex PCR reads, yielding one entry per CDR3 protein. The sample has roughly 400,000 distinct CDR3 sequences, about 17% seen once; the top ten hold 2% to 2.5%. The sample taken for sequencing was peripheral blood. The source of these receptors is an adult woman with stable Graves' hyperthyroidism.

V is TRBV28 and J is TRBJ2-7; D unclear. Germline CDR1 is MDHEN and CDR2 is SYDVKM. The germline V and J ends were trimmed by 10 bases and 0 bases, with 16 bases remaining between them. CDR3 length equals 14 residues. CDR3 loop: CATTPTDISYEQYF. CDR3 coding DNA: TGTGCCACCACACCCACGGATATCTCCTACGAGCAGTACTTC.

This clonotype has a handful of counts. V gene TRBV6-2 or TRBV6-3 combines with J gene TRBJ1-1; no clear D gene. Trimming stripped 8 bases from V and 2 bases from J, with 9 bases between. The CDR3 runs to 12 residues. Per the germline V gene, CDR1 is MNHEY and CDR2 is SVGEGT. The CDR3 bases are TGTGCCAGCGCGATCGCTAACACTGAAGCTTTCTTT. It translates to CASAIANTEAFF.

This clonotype was detected a few times. The junction shows a germline mismatch at one end, possibly a read error. The gene calls are TRBV12-5 and TRBJ2-5; the D gene is possibly TRBD1 (5 bases). The DNA end lines up better with TRBJ2-7; the J call may be wrong. The CDR3 length is 16 residues. CDR1 and CDR2 (germline): LGHNT, FRNRAP. The CDR3 nucleotides are TGTTCTAGTGGTTCAACTTGCGGACACAACTCCTACGAGCAGTACTTC. This gives the protein CSSGSTCGHNSYEQYF.

This clonotype has at least ten counts. This chain uses TRBV6-5 with TRBJ2-7, with 7 bases matching TRBD1. V gave up 6 bases and J gave up 0 bases; unmatched junction bases: 8. The CDR3 length is 15 residues. Germline assignment: CDR1 MNHEY and CDR2 SVGAGI. CDR3 amino acids: CASRQQGPGSYEQYF. CDR3 bases: TGTGCCAGCAGGCAACAGGGGCCTGGCTCCTACGAGCAGTACTTC.

This clonotype was observed many times. The rearrangement joins TRBV6-1 to TRBJ2-2; weak D call: TRBD1 (5 bases). V was pared by 4 bases and J by 5 bases, with 14 bases between. This CDR3 region has 15 residues. From germline, CDR1 is MNHNS and CDR2 SASEGT. For the CDR3, the DNA is TGTGCCAGCAGTGTAGGTCAGGGCGGTACCGGGGAGCTGTTTTTT. Amino acid sequence: CASSVGQGGTGELFF.

This clonotype was picked up a small number of times. The chain is built from TRBV2 and TRBJ1-5, with D uncertain. Germline V lookup: CDR1 SNHLY, CDR2 FYNNEI. The ends were cut back, 6 bases at V and 4 bases at J, with 10 bases in the middle. The CDR3 has 13 residues. CDR3 in DNA: TGTGCCAGCAGGACGGACGGAAATCAGCCCCAGCATTTT. Translation gives CASRTDGNQPQHF.

Many counts were recorded for this clonotype. The chain recombines TRBV10-2 with TRBJ1-3; D ambiguous. CDR1 is WSHSY, CDR2 SAAADI, per germline. CDR3 length: 15 amino acids. V lost 7 bases, J lost 1 base, and 14 bases lay in between. The CDR3 DNA sequence: TGCGCCAGCACGACTTCCCAGACATCTGGAAACACCATATATTTT. Protein sequence: CASTTSQTSGNTIYF.

This clonotype was seen many times. The rearrangement uses TRBV6-5 and TRBJ2-5, with a tentative D call TRBD1 (6 bases). This CDR3 has 17 amino acids. Trimming took off 6 bases at V and 2 bases at J, with 22 bases between the two ends. Germline-derived CDR1 and CDR2 are MNHEY and SVGAGI. This CDR3 reads CASRQNLGTLMQETQYF. CDR3 DNA sequence: TGTGCCAGCAGACAAAACCTCGGGACACTCATGCAAGAGACCCAGTACTTC.

Concerning this clonotype itself: The conserved phenylalanine or tryptophan normally closing the CDR3 is absent here, so this likely arose from a read error. This chain joins TRBV11-2 and TRBJ1-1; possibly TRBD1 for D (6 bases). Germline CDR1 SGHAT, CDR2 FQNNGV. The CDR3 has 16 amino acids. Trimming left V 1 base short and J 0 bases short, with 12 bases between. For the CDR3, the DNA is TGTGCCAGCAGCTTAGGGGGGCGCCGGATGAACACTGAAGCTTTCGTT. It specifies CASSLGGRRMNTEAFV.

This clonotype was counted at least ten times. This chain uses TRBV28 with TRBJ1-1, with 9 positions matching TRBD1. CDR1 and CDR2 from the germline V gene are MDHEN and SYDVKM. CDR3 length equals 14 residues. J was trimmed by 5 bases and V by 7 bases; bases with no gene match: 8. The CDR3 here is CASISGTGWTEAFF. CDR3 coding DNA: TGTGCCAGCATCTCCGGGACAGGGTGGACTGAAGCTTTCTTT.

This clonotype was seen repeatedly, ten times or more. The V gene is TRBV25-1, the J gene TRBJ1-1; no reliable D call. CDR1 is MGHDK, CDR2 SYGVNS, per germline. Trimming removed 2 bases from V and 1 base from J, with 8 bases in between. This CDR3 spans 14 amino acids. The CDR3 loop is CASSELRENTEAFF. The CDR3, as DNA: TGTGCCAGCAGTGAACTGAGGGAGAACACTGAAGCTTTCTTT.